The 15 T cell receptor beta chains listed next were all sequenced from one sample in a study of CD8 T cells in Susac syndrome (dated by TCRdb to about 2019). Library generation was performed with the immunoSEQ multiplex PCR assay. RNA was extracted with the RNeasy kit and roughly 0.45 to 1 ug was reverse transcribed using random hexamers. TCRdb reworked the public reads: Q25 trimming with fastp, MiXCR clone assembly, productive beta chains retained. Each CDR3 protein gets just one entry, which takes the most common genes and DNA from the rows behind it. A total of roughly 190,000 distinct CDR3 sequences appear in this sample, over 75% of them only once. Approximately 0.09% of the sample belongs to the ten largest clones. Sequencing was performed on CD4+ T cells from PBMCs. These receptor sequences come from a human donor with Susac syndrome.

The chain combines TRBV20-1 with TRBJ2-7, with 11 nucleotides matching TRBD2. This CDR3 contains 14 residues. CDR1 is DFQATT and CDR2 is SNEGSKA in the germline V gene (reference sequence). Trimming at V came to 0 bases and at J to 7 bases, leaving 5 bases not matched to a gene. The CDR3, as DNA: TGCAGTGCTAGAGACCCTAGCGGGAGGTTGGAGCAGTACTTC. As protein: CSARDPSGRLEQYF.

The gene calls are TRBV20-1 and TRBJ1-1; 7 positions agree with TRBD1. This CDR3 is 13 amino acids long. Germline assignment: CDR1 DFQATT and CDR2 SNEGSKA (reference sequence). Losses at the gene ends were 2 bases for V and 6 bases for J; bases not matched to a gene: 6. The CDR3 loop reads CSARRQGLPEAFF. As DNA, the CDR3 is TGCAGTGCTAGACGACAGGGACTCCCTGAAGCTTTCTTT.

V and J are TRBV29-1 and TRBJ1-1, with D unresolved. Per the germline V gene, CDR1 is SQVTM and CDR2 is ANQGSEA. V was clipped by 3 bases and J by 2 bases, with 4 bases between them. The CDR3 has 11 residues. CDR3 region: CSVDINTEAFF. In DNA form, the CDR3 reads TGCAGCGTTGACATAAACACTGAAGCTTTCTTT.

The chain combines TRBV19 with TRBJ1-1, with D possibly matching TRBD1 (5 bases). The CDR3 contains 15 residues. Trimming left V 3 bases short and J 2 bases short, with 13 bases between. Germline V CDR1 and CDR2: LNHDA, SQIVND (reference sequence). This CDR3 is CASSISRQGNTEAFF. CDR3 nucleotides: TGTGCCAGTAGTATCAGTCGGCAGGGTAACACTGAAGCTTTCTTT.

The rearrangement links TRBV5-1 to TRBJ2-7; tentatively, D is TRBD1 (5 bases). Trimming removed 4 bases from V and 0 bases from J, with 14 bases in between. Germline V gene data show CDR1 as SGHRS and CDR2 as YFSETQ. The CDR3 has 15 amino acids. The CDR3 sequence is CASSPKGITSYEQYF. In DNA, the CDR3 is TGCGCCAGCAGCCCAAAGGGGATAACCTCCTACGAGCAGTACTTC.

The rearrangement joins TRBV2 to TRBJ2-7; 8 nucleotides match TRBD2. The CDR3 is 15 residues long. Germline V gene data show CDR1 as SNHLY and CDR2 as FYNNEI. V dropped 3 bases and J dropped 10; count of bases not matched to a gene: 14. The CDR3 nucleotides are TGTGCCAGCAGTGATCAGATAGCGGGGCTCGCAATCCAGTACTTC. It codes for CASSDQIAGLAIQYF.

This clonotype was detected a few times. The DNA for the CDR3 is TGTGCCAGCGGCGGTGGCTACACCTTC. Residues: CASGGGYTF. The genes are TRBV7-9 and TRBJ1-2; D remains unclear. This CDR3 comprises 9 residues. V was shortened by 8 bases and J by 7 bases, with 5 bases between the two germline ends. Germline V CDR1 and CDR2: SEHNR, FQNEAQ (reference sequence).

The chain joins TRBV7-9 to TRBJ2-2, with 7 bases fitting TRBD1. From germline, CDR1 is SEHNR and CDR2 FQNEAQ (reference sequence). V lost 8 bases to trimming and J lost 4 bases; unmatched junction nucleotides: 10. This CDR3 is built from 15 residues. In DNA form, the CDR3 reads TGTGCCAGCGGAACCGGGACAGTGGGCACCGGGGAGCTGTTTTTT. Translating gives CASGTGTVGTGELFF.

The rearrangement joins TRBV5-1 to TRBJ2-7, with 7 bases fitting TRBD1. The J segment lost 7 bases and the V segment lost 6 bases, leaving 16 bases of the junction unmatched. The CDR3 consists of 15 residues. Looked up from germline, CDR1 is SGHRS and CDR2 is YFSETQ. CDR3 protein: CASTDFNGQAGEQYF. DNA for the CDR3: TGCGCCAGCACCGACTTCAATGGACAGGCGGGTGAGCAGTACTTC. Drawing the rest from reference TRBV5-1 and TRBJ2-7, the complete variable domain is KAGVTQTPRYLIKTRGQQVTLSCSPISGHRSVSWYQQTPGQGLQFLFEYFSETQRNKGNFPGRFSGRQFSNSRSEMNVSTLELGDSALYLCASTDFNGQAGEQYFGPGTRLTVT.

The DNA of the CDR3 is TGCAGTGCTAGAAGGCTAGCGGATTACAATGAGCAGTTCTTC. This translates into CSARRLADYNEQFF. The J gene is TRBJ2-1, the V gene TRBV20-1; the match to TRBD2 covers 7 bases. V dropped 2 bases and J dropped 4; count of bases not matched to a gene: 5. The CDR3 has 14 amino acids. From germline, CDR1 is DFQATT and CDR2 SNEGSKA (reference sequence).

CDR3 in amino acids: CASSWTGFNGYTF. The CDR3 bases are TGTGCCAGCAGTTGGACAGGGTTCAATGGCTACACCTTC. The chain recombines TRBV12-3 or TRBV12-4 with TRBJ1-2; 8 bases fit TRBD1. The CDR3 runs 13 residues. The trim removed 4 bases at V and 6 bases at J, leaving 4 bases unmatched.

V usage is TRBV6-5 and J usage is TRBJ1-2; the match to TRBD1 covers 9 bases. Unmatched junction bases numbered 13, after V lost 2 bases and J lost 6 bases. The CDR3 is 17 residues long. In germline, CDR1 is MNHEY, CDR2 SVGAGI. CDR3 in amino acids: CASSYPRPDRGVDGYTF. The CDR3 nucleotides read TGTGCCAGCAGTTACCCAAGGCCGGACAGGGGAGTTGATGGCTACACCTTC.

The chain is built from TRBV20-1 and TRBJ2-3, with 10 bases fitting TRBD2. V dropped 3 bases and J dropped 2; count of bases not matched to a gene: 8. The CDR3 spans 16 residues. Per germline, CDR1 DFQATT and CDR2 SNEGSKA (reference sequence). The CDR3 protein is CSASPLAGVTTDTQYF. The CDR3 nucleotides read TGCAGTGCTAGCCCCCTAGCGGGGGTTACCACAGATACGCAGTATTTT.

V and J are TRBV10-3 and TRBJ1-1, with D possibly TRBD1 on 6 matching bases. Trimming left V 2 bases short and J 12 bases short, with 10 bases between. The CDR3 extends over 11 amino acids. Germline V lookup: CDR1 ENHRY, CDR2 SYGVKD. The CDR3, as DNA: TGTGCCATCAGTGAGACAGGGAAGCCTTTCTTT. Amino acids: CAISETGKPFF.

The CDR3: CASSFQGFTEAFF. Written as DNA, the CDR3 is TGCGCCAGCAGCTTCCAGGGGTTCACTGAAGCTTTCTTT. This chain joins TRBV5-1 and TRBJ1-1; TRBD1 might be the D (6 bases). This CDR3 has 13 amino acids. Germline V lookup: CDR1 SGHRS, CDR2 YFSETQ. Trimming took off 2 bases at V and 4 bases at J, with 9 bases between the two ends.